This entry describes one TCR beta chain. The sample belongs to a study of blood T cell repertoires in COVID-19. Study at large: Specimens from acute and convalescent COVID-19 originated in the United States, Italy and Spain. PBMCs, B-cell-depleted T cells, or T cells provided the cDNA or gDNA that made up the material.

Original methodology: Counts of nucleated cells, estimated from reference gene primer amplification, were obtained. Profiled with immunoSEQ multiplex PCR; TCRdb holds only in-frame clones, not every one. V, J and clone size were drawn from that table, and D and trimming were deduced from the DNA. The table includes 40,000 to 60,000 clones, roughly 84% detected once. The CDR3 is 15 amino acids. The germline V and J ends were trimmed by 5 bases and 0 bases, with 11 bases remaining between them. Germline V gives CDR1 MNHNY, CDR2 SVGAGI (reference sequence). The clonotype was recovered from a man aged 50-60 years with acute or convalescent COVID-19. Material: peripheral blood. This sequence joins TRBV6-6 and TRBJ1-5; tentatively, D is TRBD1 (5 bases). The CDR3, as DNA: TGTGCCAGCAGTGTGGGGCAGTATAGCAATCAGCCCCAGCATTTT. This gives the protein CASSVGQYSNQPQHF.